This T cell receptor (beta chain) was found in a study of cytomegalovirus exposure and HLA in healthy donors. Turning to the study itself: Counted in an early data release were 65 million to 100 million unique TCRs from HLA-typed donors.

Primers for the PCR totalled 60 Vbeta and 13 Jbeta. Profiling relied on immunoSEQ multiplex PCR, and the TCRdb table lists in-frame clones only, not all of them. The sample lists about 100,000 clones; 55% to 65% were seen once. To note about this clone: Antigen: not known.

CDR1 and CDR2 (germline): SGHTA, FQGNSA. The CDR3 length is 11 residues. Unmatched junction bases numbered 4, after V lost 6 bases and J lost 12 bases. Study-level results: Clonal expansion, a later analysis showed, was greater in HLA-associated TCR beta chains than in equally common others. Several of the most significant clusters appeared, in a later analysis, to be linked to common viral pathogens.

This chain uses TRBV7-2 with TRBJ2-1; 8 bases align to TRBD2. Sequencing used PBMCs. The source of this sequence is a man aged 30-40 years in good health and CMV-seropositive. The CDR3 DNA follows: TGTGCCAGCAGGGGTACTAGCGGGCAGTTCTTC. Translation: CASRGTSGQFF.